This TCR beta chain was recovered during a study of blood T cell repertoires in COVID-19. Study details: Donors in the United States, Italy and Spain gave samples during acute or convalescent COVID-19. T cells, B-cell-depleted T cells, or PBMCs provided the cDNA or gDNA that served as material.

The germline V gene has CDR1 MNHEY and CDR2 SVGEGT. V was cut by 2 bases and J by 0 bases, with 8 bases left in between. This CDR3 spans 14 amino acids. In the authors' workflow: Estimates of nucleated cell counts were drawn from the amplification of reference gene primers. The protocol was immunoSEQ multiplex PCR, while the TCRdb copy is restricted to in-frame clones and leaves out a portion. V and J calls and clone size are those listed in that table; D and trimming were worked out from the DNA. The sample has under 50,000 clones; 90% are singletons. The source of this sequence is a man aged 65 to 79 with active COVID-19. This chain connects TRBV6-2 or TRBV6-3 to TRBJ2-7; no reliable D call. The specimen sequenced was peripheral blood. CDR3 residues: CASSYGASSYEQYF. In DNA form, the CDR3 reads TGTGCCAGCAGTTACGGAGCCAGCTCCTACGAGCAGTACTTC.